These 14 T cell receptor beta chains were all obtained from the same sample, sequenced in a study of shared clonotypes between healthy human individuals. Some clones are missing from TCRdb's copy, which holds only in-frame ones; the method was immunoSEQ multiplex PCR. Counted here are 2,100,000 or so clones, roughly 95% occurring once; the ten biggest clones make up less than 0.15%. The sequenced sample was naive CD4+ T cells sorted from blood. Specified subset: CD45RA+ positively selected. Receptors were obtained from a young man in good health.

The rearrangement joins TRBV18 to TRBJ2-7, with D unclear. CDR3 length: 15 amino acids. Deletions cut 3 bases from V and 0 bases from J, with 12 bases between. Germline V gene sequence: CDR1 KGHSH, CDR2 LQKENI. In DNA, the CDR3 is TGTGCCAGCTCACCTTCGCAGGTGATCTCCTACGAGCAGTACTTC. As protein: CASSPSQVISYEQYF.

This chain uses TRBV2 with TRBJ2-7; D may be TRBD2 (6 bases). V was trimmed by 8 bases and J by 2 bases, leaving 16 bases between them. This CDR3 comprises 14 residues. Per germline, CDR1 SNHLY and CDR2 FYNNEI. CDR3 in amino acids: CASEGTGVAYEQYF. CDR3 DNA: TGTGCCAGCGAGGGGACGGGAGTAGCCTACGAGCAGTACTTC.

The chain is built from TRBV18 and TRBJ1-3; unclear D gene. CDR3 length: 16 residues. V shed 3 bases and J shed 0 bases, with 12 bases lying between them. CDR1 is KGHSH, CDR2 LQKENI, per germline. The CDR3 region has the DNA TGTGCCAGCTCACCCACGGCAGAGTCCTCTGGAAACACCATATATTTT. It translates to CASSPTAESSGNTIYF.

The V call is TRBV6-1, the J call TRBJ1-1; D remains ambiguous. The ends were cut back, 6 bases at V and 0 bases at J, with 11 bases in the middle. Germline V gene sequence: CDR1 MNHNS, CDR2 SASEGT. The CDR3 is 14 amino acids. The CDR3 here is CASRWMVMNTEAFF. The CDR3 region has the DNA TGTGCCAGCAGATGGATGGTTATGAACACTGAAGCTTTCTTT.

The chain recombines TRBV9 with TRBJ2-3, with 7 positions matching TRBD1. CDR1 is SGDLS and CDR2 is YYNGEE in the germline V gene. This CDR3 contains 15 residues. Trimming cost V 2 bases and J 7 bases; bases outside gene matches: 10. Written as DNA, the CDR3 is TGTGCCAGCAGCGTTGTCGGACAGGAGGTAAATACGCAGTATTTT. This translates into CASSVVGQEVNTQYF.

This clone was counted a single time. CDR3 bases: TGTGCCTGGAGTGTACACCAAGAGACCCAGTACTTC. This codes for CAWSVHQETQYF. J is TRBJ2-5 and V is TRBV30; D is uncertain. Germline CDR1 GTSNPN, CDR2 SVGIG (reference sequence). This CDR3 contains 12 residues. V dropped 0 bases and J dropped 0 bases, with 2 bases sitting between them.

The rearrangement joins TRBV5-5 to TRBJ1-2; D gene unclear. Deletions cut 0 bases from V and 2 bases from J, with 8 bases between. The CDR3 consists of 14 residues. CDR1 is SGHKS, CDR2 YYEKEE, per germline (reference sequence). CDR3 DNA sequence: TGTGCCAGCAGCTTGGTGTGGGAGAACTATGGCTACACCTTC. Translating gives CASSLVWENYGYTF.

CDR3 nucleotides: TGTGCCACCCACAGGGTAATCGGGGAGCTGTTTTTT. This gives the protein CATHRVIGELFF. The V and J genes are TRBV10-3 and TRBJ2-2, with D possibly being TRBD1 (6 bases). Trimming took off 10 bases at V and 7 bases at J, with 13 bases between the two ends. The CDR3 contains 12 residues. The germline V gene encodes CDR1 ENHRY and CDR2 SYGVKD.

The V call is TRBV11-2, the J call TRBJ2-7, with D possibly being TRBD1 (5 bases). CDR1 and CDR2 from the germline V gene are SGHAT and FQNNGV. V was pared by 5 bases and J by 6 bases, with 8 bases between. The CDR3 runs 11 residues. CDR3 sequence: CASSGASEQYF. The CDR3 DNA follows: TGTGCCAGCAGCGGGGCGTCCGAGCAGTACTTC.

The chain joins TRBV6-5 to TRBJ2-1, with 9 bases matching TRBD1. Germline V gene lookup returns CDR1 MNHEY and CDR2 SVGAGI. This CDR3 is 15 amino acids long. The V segment lost 7 bases and the J segment 8 bases; nucleotides outside the gene matches: 12. The CDR3 sequence: CASTSTGGAGDEQFF. The CDR3 DNA follows: TGTGCCAGCACGTCCACAGGGGGCGCGGGCGATGAGCAGTTCTTC.

The chain links TRBV12-5 to TRBJ2-2; D uncertain. This CDR3 spans 16 amino acids. Per the germline V gene, CDR1 is LGHNT and CDR2 is FRNRAP. V lost 5 bases to trimming and J lost 0 bases, with 13 bases between them. The CDR3 DNA reads TGTGCTAGTGGTCTTCCCAGACTGGCGAACACCGGGGAGCTGTTTTTT. Amino acids: CASGLPRLANTGELFF.

The chain links TRBV6-1 to TRBJ1-6; D possibly corresponds to TRBD1 (5 bases). V was trimmed by 6 bases and J by 7 bases, leaving 16 bases between them. Germline assignment: CDR1 MNHNS and CDR2 SASEGT. CDR3 length: 15 residues. Here the CDR3 DNA reads TGTGCCAGCAGCGAGGGAGGGGCGAGGAATTCACCCCTCCACTTT. It is translated as CASSEGGARNSPLHF.

In its sample, this clone was seen once. The rearrangement links TRBV6-5 to TRBJ2-7; 8 bases are shared with TRBD1. V was clipped by 0 bases and J by 4 bases; unmatched bases: 5. Germline V gene sequence: CDR1 MNHEY, CDR2 SVGAGI. The CDR3 is made up of 15 amino acids. In nucleotides, the CDR3 is TGTGCCAGCAGTTACTCCTGGACAGGGAGGTACGAGCAGTACTTC. It specifies CASSYSWTGRYEQYF.

The rearrangement uses TRBV2 and TRBJ1-5; weak D call: TRBD1 (6 bases). The length of the CDR3 is 14 residues. V was cut by 6 bases and J by 3 bases, with 12 bases left in between. Per germline, CDR1 SNHLY and CDR2 FYNNEI. The CDR3 region has the DNA TGTGCCAGCAGCCTGACAGGTGTCAATCAGCCCCAGCATTTT. This translates into CASSLTGVNQPQHF. Combining the CDR3 with reference TRBV2 and TRBJ1-5 gives the whole variable domain EPEVTQTPSHQVTQMGQEVILRCVPISNHLYFYWYRQILGQKVEFLVSFYNNEISEKSEIFDDQFSVERPDGSNFTLKIRSTKLEDSAMYFCASSLTGVNQPQHFGDGTRLSIL.